These 26 T cell receptor beta chains came from one sample sequenced in a study of blood T cell repertoires in COVID-19. Profiled with immunoSEQ multiplex PCR; TCRdb holds only in-frame clones, not every one. The data show about 200,000 clones, around 85% seen once. Sequenced sample: peripheral blood. The receptors stem from a man aged 60 to 69 with acute or convalescent COVID-19.

The DNA of the CDR3 is TGTGCCAGCAGACCCGGGACCTACAATGAGCAGTTCTTC. It codes for CASRPGTYNEQFF. The V and J genes are TRBV12-3 or TRBV12-4 and TRBJ2-1, with D maybe TRBD2 (5 bases). This CDR3 comprises 13 residues. Trimming shortened V by 6 bases and J by 2 bases, and 8 bases separated the two germline ends.

This rearrangement joins TRBV19 to TRBJ1-2, with D tentatively TRBD1 (5 bases). The CDR3 has 15 residues. The ends were cut back, 5 bases at V and 1 base at J, with 14 bases in the middle. Germline V gene data show CDR1 as LNHDA and CDR2 as SQIVND (reference sequence). The CDR3 sequence is CASSVTGVGNYGYTF. CDR3 coding DNA: TGTGCCAGTAGTGTAACGGGGGTCGGTAACTATGGCTACACCTTC.

This clone appeared once. V is TRBV27 and J is TRBJ2-3; tentatively, D is TRBD2 (6 bases). V gave up 3 bases and J gave up 2 bases, with 9 bases separating them. CDR1 is MNHEY, CDR2 SMNVEV, per germline (reference sequence). The CDR3 is 14 amino acids. The CDR3 spells CASSLGRNTDTQYF. The DNA for the CDR3 is TGTGCCAGCAGTTTGGGGAGGAACACAGATACGCAGTATTTT.

DNA for the CDR3: TGTGCCAGCAGCTCTGACAGGGGGTTAGACTATGGCTACACCTTC. Amino acid sequence: CASSSDRGLDYGYTF. This chain connects TRBV5-8 to TRBJ1-2; 9 nucleotides match TRBD1. The CDR3 totals 15 residues. Unmatched junction bases numbered 6, after V lost 3 bases and J lost 3 bases. Per germline, CDR1 SGHTS and CDR2 YDEGEE.

This clone came up a few times. This chain joins TRBV5-1 and TRBJ1-2, with D maybe TRBD1 (5 bases). Trimming stripped 1 base from V and 2 bases from J, with 9 bases between. The V gene's germline CDR1 is SGHRS and CDR2 YFSETQ. The CDR3 totals 14 residues. CDR3 region: CASSLQGTNYGYTF. The CDR3, as DNA: TGCGCCAGCAGCTTGCAGGGTACCAACTATGGCTACACCTTC. Full variable domain (rest looked up from reference TRBV5-1 and TRBJ1-2): KAGVTQTPRYLIKTRGQQVTLSCSPISGHRSVSWYQQTPGQGLQFLFEYFSETQRNKGNFPGRFSGRQFSNSRSEMNVSTLELGDSALYLCASSLQGTNYGYTFGSGTRLTVV.

The chain couples TRBV7-2 to TRBJ2-3; D unclear. Germline values: CDR1 SGHTA, CDR2 FQGNSA. The CDR3 length is 14 residues. Trimming removed 1 base from V and 2 bases from J, with 7 bases in between. The DNA of the CDR3 is TGTGCCAGCAGCTTAGTCGGTTTCACAGATACGCAGTATTTT. Translating it yields CASSLVGFTDTQYF.

V usage is TRBV28 and J usage is TRBJ2-1, with TRBD2 as a possible D gene (6 bases). Trimming shortened V by 3 bases and J by 14 bases, and 11 bases separated the two germline ends. The CDR3 runs 11 residues. The germline V gene has CDR1 MDHEN and CDR2 SYDVKM. Here the CDR3 DNA reads TGTGCCAGCAGTTTGGCTAGCGCCAAGTTCTTC. Translation gives CASSLASAKFF.

V is TRBV5-6 and J is TRBJ2-2, with TRBD2 as a possible D gene (6 bases). The CDR3 is 16 residues long. Germline V gene data show CDR1 as SGHDT and CDR2 as YYEEEE. Trimming pared 4 bases from V and 4 bases from J, leaving 17 bases between. CDR3 nucleotide sequence: TGTGCCAGCAGCCCTACCCTCGGGAGCCCCACCGGGGAGCTGTTTTTT. Translating gives CASSPTLGSPTGELFF.

The gene calls are TRBV5-4 and TRBJ2-3; 14 bases map to TRBD2. The ends lost 4 bases at V and 1 base at J; junction bases unmatched: 8. This CDR3 region has 18 residues. Germline assignment: CDR1 SGHNT and CDR2 YYREEE (reference sequence). CDR3 DNA: TGTGCCAGCAGCCGCGGGACTAGCGGGAGTCGGGGCACAGATACGCAGTATTTT. Translating gives CASSRGTSGSRGTDTQYF.

The chain couples TRBV19 to TRBJ1-6, with 8 bases aligning to TRBD1. The CDR3 is made up of 14 amino acids. Germline V lookup: CDR1 LNHDA, CDR2 SQIVND (reference sequence). J was trimmed by 10 bases and V by 7 bases; bases with no gene match: 9. DNA for the CDR3: TGTGCCAGTAAGACAGGGGTCGTGGGCTCACCCCTCCACTTT. As protein: CASKTGVVGSPLHF.

V gene TRBV6-6 combines with J gene TRBJ1-5; D possibly corresponds to TRBD1 (5 bases). Germline CDR1 is MNHNY and CDR2 is SVGAGI (reference sequence). V dropped 6 bases and J dropped 3 bases, with 12 bases sitting between them. This CDR3 region has 14 residues. CDR3 DNA: TGTGCCAGCAGCCGGGGGGGGAACAATCAGCCCCAGCATTTT. Its protein is CASSRGGNNQPQHF.

This clone was seen a single time. This chain uses TRBV10-3 with TRBJ2-1, with TRBD1 identical over 9 bases. The V gene end was trimmed by 2 bases and the J gene end by 2 bases; junction bases not matched to a gene: 1. Germline CDR1 ENHRY, CDR2 SYGVKD. The CDR3 is made up of 15 amino acids. CDR3 DNA: TGTGCCATCAGTGAGACAGGGGGCCCCTACAATGAGCAGTTCTTC. This translates into CAISETGGPYNEQFF.

The genes are TRBV28 and TRBJ2-7; D perhaps matches TRBD1 (6 bases). CDR3 length equals 14 residues. From germline, CDR1 is MDHEN and CDR2 SYDVKM. The V end lost 6 bases, the J end lost 2 bases, and 14 bases lay between the germline ends. The CDR3 nucleotides read TGTGCCAGCAGCCCGGGACATACGACCTACGAGCAGTACTTC. Encoded protein: CASSPGHTTYEQYF.

The V and J genes are TRBV12-5 and TRBJ1-1, with a weak D call TRBD1 (6 bases). V lost 5 bases and J lost 3, with 16 bases in between. The CDR3 has 15 amino acids. Germline lookup yields CDR1 LGHNT and CDR2 FRNRAP. CDR3 residues: CASGRSGEVHTEAFF. Here the CDR3 DNA reads TGTGCTAGTGGTCGTTCAGGGGAAGTGCACACTGAAGCTTTCTTT.

The gene calls are TRBV6-1 and TRBJ1-5; tentative D call: TRBD1 (6 bases). V shed 1 base and J shed 6 bases, with 13 bases lying between them. CDR1 is MNHNS and CDR2 is SASEGT in the germline V gene. The CDR3 is made up of 15 amino acids. Written as DNA, the CDR3 is TGTGCCAGCAGTGAAGGGCAGGGAGGGGGTCAGCCCCAGCATTTT. It is translated as CASSEGQGGGQPQHF.

CDR3 in DNA: TGTGCCAGCTCCCCCGGGACTAGCGGGAGGAATGAGCAGTTCTTC. Translating gives CASSPGTSGRNEQFF. The rearrangement uses TRBV18 and TRBJ2-1; 15 bases agree with TRBD2. The junction had 4 bases not matched to a gene; V was cut back by 6 bases and J by 7 bases. The CDR3 spans 15 residues. In germline, CDR1 is KGHSH, CDR2 LQKENI.

CDR3 amino acids: CASSPSRQGDTQYF. The CDR3 DNA follows: TGTGCCAGCTCACCGTCCAGGCAGGGGGATACGCAGTATTTT. This sequence joins TRBV18 and TRBJ2-3; weak D call: TRBD1 (6 bases). Trimming removed 3 bases from V and 6 bases from J, with 13 bases in between. Germline V CDR1 and CDR2: KGHSH, LQKENI. This CDR3 spans 14 amino acids.

V usage is TRBV9 and J usage is TRBJ2-3, with D possibly matching TRBD2 (6 bases). In germline, CDR1 is SGDLS, CDR2 YYNGEE. The V end lost 4 bases, the J end lost 4 bases, and 13 bases lay between the germline ends. This CDR3 has 14 amino acids. The CDR3 nucleotides are TGTGCCAGCAGCCCTCTCCCGGGGGCAGATACGCAGTATTTT. Translated: CASSPLPGADTQYF.

The chain recombines TRBV2 with TRBJ1-1; D is undetermined. This CDR3 region has 13 residues. V was trimmed by 5 bases and J by 4 bases, leaving 11 bases between them. Per the germline V gene, CDR1 is SNHLY and CDR2 is FYNNEI. CDR3 loop: CASSLTPSTEAFF. CDR3 DNA sequence: TGTGCCAGCAGTTTAACTCCATCCACTGAAGCTTTCTTT.

The chain carries TRBV5-4 and TRBJ1-2; 7 nucleotides match TRBD1. This CDR3 has 14 residues. Trimming took 4 bases from V and 4 from J; bases not matched to a gene: 7. CDR1 and CDR2 from the germline V gene are SGHNT and YYREEE (reference sequence). The CDR3: CASSPTRDSYGYTF. CDR3 DNA sequence: TGTGCCAGCAGCCCCACCCGGGACAGCTATGGCTACACCTTC.

Only a few counts were recorded for this clone. The DNA of the CDR3 is TGTGCCAGCAAAGGGACAGGGAATCAGCCCCAGCATTTT. Residues: CASKGTGNQPQHF. The J gene is TRBJ1-5, the V gene TRBV6-5, with 9 bases identical to TRBD1. V shed 7 bases, J shed 4 bases, and the junction held 2 bases outside the gene matches. Germline V gene data show CDR1 as MNHEY and CDR2 as SVGAGI. This CDR3 comprises 13 residues.

The V call is TRBV2, the J call TRBJ1-1; 7 bases agree with TRBD1. This CDR3 has 15 amino acids. V trimming: 6 bases; J trimming: 5 bases; junction bases outside the gene matches: 12. Germline V gene lookup returns CDR1 SNHLY and CDR2 FYNNEI. The CDR3 here is CASRVKSTGSTEAFF. The CDR3 DNA follows: TGTGCCAGCAGAGTGAAATCGACAGGGTCAACTGAAGCTTTCTTT.

This rearrangement joins TRBV7-8 to TRBJ1-5; TRBD1 might be the D (5 bases). Germline V CDR1 and CDR2: SGHVS, FQNEAQ. Trimming removed 5 bases at V and 8 bases at J, with 16 bases between. There are 14 residues in the CDR3. CDR3 region: CASSIGGDLKPQHF. The CDR3 DNA reads TGTGCCAGCAGCATCGGGGGGGACCTTAAGCCCCAGCATTTT.

The chain combines TRBV19 with TRBJ2-7; 7 bases are a match to TRBD2. Per germline, CDR1 LNHDA and CDR2 SQIVND (reference sequence). The CDR3 runs to 15 residues. The junction had 8 bases not matched to a gene; V was cut back by 2 bases and J by 4 bases. As DNA, the CDR3 is TGTGCCAGTAGTATATTAGCGGGCAAGGGATACGAGCAGTACTTC. Amino acid sequence: CASSILAGKGYEQYF.

The V call is TRBV7-9, the J call TRBJ2-4, with D maybe TRBD1 (5 bases). The CDR3 spans 18 residues. The V and J ends lost 1 base and 0 bases respectively, with 16 bases between them. CDR1 SEHNR and CDR2 FQNEAQ come from the germline V gene (reference sequence). CDR3 DNA sequence: TGTGCCAGCAGCTTAGTTAGGACAAAATCTATAGCCAAAAACATTCAGTACTTC. Protein product: CASSLVRTKSIAKNIQYF.

The chain joins TRBV28 to TRBJ2-3; D unclear. CDR1 is MDHEN and CDR2 is SYDVKM in the germline V gene. There are 13 residues in the CDR3. Trimming left V 6 bases short and J 4 bases short, with 11 bases between. In nucleotides, the CDR3 is TGTGCCAGCAGCCTCCTCGGGTCAGATACGCAGTATTTT. Translated: CASSLLGSDTQYF.